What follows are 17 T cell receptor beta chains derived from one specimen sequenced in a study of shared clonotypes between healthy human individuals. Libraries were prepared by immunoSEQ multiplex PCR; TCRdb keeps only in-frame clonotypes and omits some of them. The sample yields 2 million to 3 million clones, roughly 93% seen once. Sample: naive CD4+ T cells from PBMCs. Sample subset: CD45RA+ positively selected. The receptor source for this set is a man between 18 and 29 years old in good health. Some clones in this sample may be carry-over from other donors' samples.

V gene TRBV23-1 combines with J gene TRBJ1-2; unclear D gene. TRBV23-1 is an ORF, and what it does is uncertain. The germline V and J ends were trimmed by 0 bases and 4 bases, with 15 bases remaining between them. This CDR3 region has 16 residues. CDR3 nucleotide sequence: TGCGCCAGCAGTCAATCCGTCCCCAAGACGGCCTATGGCTACACCTTC. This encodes CASSQSVPKTAYGYTF.

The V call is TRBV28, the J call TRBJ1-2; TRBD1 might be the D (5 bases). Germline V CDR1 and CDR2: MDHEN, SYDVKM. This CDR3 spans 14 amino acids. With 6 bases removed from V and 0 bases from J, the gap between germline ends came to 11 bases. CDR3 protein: CASREGSANYGYTF. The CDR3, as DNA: TGTGCCAGCAGGGAGGGGTCTGCTAACTATGGCTACACCTTC.

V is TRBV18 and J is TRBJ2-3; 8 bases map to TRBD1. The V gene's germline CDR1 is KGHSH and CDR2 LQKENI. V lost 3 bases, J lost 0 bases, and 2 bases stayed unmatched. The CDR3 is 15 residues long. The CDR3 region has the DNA TGTGCCAGCTCACCGGACAGGGTCAGCACAGATACGCAGTATTTT. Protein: CASSPDRVSTDTQYF.

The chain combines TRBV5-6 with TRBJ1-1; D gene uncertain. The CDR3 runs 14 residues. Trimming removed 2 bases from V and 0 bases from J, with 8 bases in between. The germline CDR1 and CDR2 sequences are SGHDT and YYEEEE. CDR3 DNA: TGTGCCAGCAGCTTTCCACAATTGAACACTGAAGCTTTCTTT. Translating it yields CASSFPQLNTEAFF.

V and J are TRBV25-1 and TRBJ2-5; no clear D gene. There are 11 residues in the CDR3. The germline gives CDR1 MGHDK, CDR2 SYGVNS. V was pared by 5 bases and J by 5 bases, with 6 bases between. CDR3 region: CASSQRETQYF. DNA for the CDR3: TGTGCCAGCAGTCAAAGGGAGACCCAGTACTTC. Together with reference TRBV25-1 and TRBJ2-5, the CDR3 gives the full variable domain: EADIYQTPRYLVIGTGKKITLECSQTMGHDKMYWYQQDPGMELHLIHYSYGVNSTEKGDLSSESTVSRIRTEHFPLTLESARPSHTSQYLCASSQRETQYFGPGTRLLVL.

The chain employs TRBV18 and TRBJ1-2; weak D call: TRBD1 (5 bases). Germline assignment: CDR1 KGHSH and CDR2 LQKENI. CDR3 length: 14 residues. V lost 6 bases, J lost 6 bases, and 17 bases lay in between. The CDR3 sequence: CASSTSPGLDGYTF. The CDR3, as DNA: TGTGCCAGCTCCACAAGTCCGGGGCTGGATGGCTACACCTTC.

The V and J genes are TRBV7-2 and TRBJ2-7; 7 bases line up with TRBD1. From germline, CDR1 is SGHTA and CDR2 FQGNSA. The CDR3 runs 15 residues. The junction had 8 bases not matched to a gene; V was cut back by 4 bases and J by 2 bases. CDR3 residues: CASSSGTVKAYEQYF. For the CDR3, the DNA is TGTGCCAGCAGCTCCGGGACAGTGAAGGCCTACGAGCAGTACTTC.

CDR3 in amino acids: CASSLLAGELDTQYF. In nucleotides, the CDR3 is TGTGCCAGCAGTTTACTAGCGGGAGAGTTAGATACGCAGTATTTT. The chain couples TRBV2 to TRBJ2-3; 11 nucleotides line up with TRBD2. Germline V CDR1 and CDR2: SNHLY, FYNNEI. The trim removed 5 bases at V and 5 bases at J, leaving 6 bases unmatched. The length of the CDR3 is 15 residues.

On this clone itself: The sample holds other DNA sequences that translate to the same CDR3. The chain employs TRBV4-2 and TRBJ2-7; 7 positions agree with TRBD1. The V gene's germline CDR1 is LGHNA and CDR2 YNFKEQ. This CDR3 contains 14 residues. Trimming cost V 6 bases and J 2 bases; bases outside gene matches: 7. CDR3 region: CASSQDRRTYEQYF. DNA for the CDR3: TGTGCCAGCAGTCAGGACAGGCGAACCTACGAGCAGTACTTC.

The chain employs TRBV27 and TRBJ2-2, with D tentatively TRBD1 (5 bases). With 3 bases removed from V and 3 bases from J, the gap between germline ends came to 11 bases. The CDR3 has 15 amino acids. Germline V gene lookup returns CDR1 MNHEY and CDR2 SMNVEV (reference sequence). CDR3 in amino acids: CASSFSQGYTGELFF. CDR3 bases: TGTGCCAGCAGTTTTTCCCAGGGCTACACCGGGGAGCTGTTTTTT.

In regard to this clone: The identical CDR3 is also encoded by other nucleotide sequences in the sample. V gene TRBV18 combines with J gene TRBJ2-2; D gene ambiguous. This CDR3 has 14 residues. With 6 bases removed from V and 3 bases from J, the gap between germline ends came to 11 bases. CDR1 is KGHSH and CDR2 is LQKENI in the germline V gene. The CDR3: CASSPREDTGELFF. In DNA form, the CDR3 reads TGTGCCAGCTCGCCCAGAGAGGACACCGGGGAGCTGTTTTTT.

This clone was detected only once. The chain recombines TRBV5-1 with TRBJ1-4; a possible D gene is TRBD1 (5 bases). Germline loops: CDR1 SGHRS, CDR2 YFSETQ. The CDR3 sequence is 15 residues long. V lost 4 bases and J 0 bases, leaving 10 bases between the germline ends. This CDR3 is CASSTQDSTNEKLFF. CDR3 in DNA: TGCGCCAGCAGCACACAGGACTCAACTAATGAAAAACTGTTTTTT.

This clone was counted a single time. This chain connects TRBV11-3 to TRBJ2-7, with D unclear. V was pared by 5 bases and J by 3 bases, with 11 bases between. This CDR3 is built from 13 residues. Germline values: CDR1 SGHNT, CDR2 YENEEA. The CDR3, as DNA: TGTGCCAGCAGCCCGAGGACGGGCTACGAGCAGTACTTC. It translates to CASSPRTGYEQYF.

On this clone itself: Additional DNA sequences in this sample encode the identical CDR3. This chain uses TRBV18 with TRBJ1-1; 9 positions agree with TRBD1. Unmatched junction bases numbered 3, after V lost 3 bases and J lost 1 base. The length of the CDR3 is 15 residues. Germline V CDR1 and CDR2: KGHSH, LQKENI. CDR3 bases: TGTGCCAGCTCACCGTCGACAGGGGGGAACACTGAAGCTTTCTTT. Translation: CASSPSTGGNTEAFF.

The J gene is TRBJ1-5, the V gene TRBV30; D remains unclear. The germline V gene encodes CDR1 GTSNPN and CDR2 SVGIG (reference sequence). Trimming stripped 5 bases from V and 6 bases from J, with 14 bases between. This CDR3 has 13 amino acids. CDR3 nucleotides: TGTGCCTGGGCTCACCTCGGCGGTCAGCCCCAGCATTTT. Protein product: CAWAHLGGQPQHF.

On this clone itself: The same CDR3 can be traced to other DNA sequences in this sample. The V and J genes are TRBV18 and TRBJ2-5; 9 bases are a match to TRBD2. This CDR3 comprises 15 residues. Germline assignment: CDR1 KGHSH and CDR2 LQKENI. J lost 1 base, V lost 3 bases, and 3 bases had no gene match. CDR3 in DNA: TGTGCCAGCTCACCCCTAGCGGGGTCCCAAGAGACCCAGTACTTC. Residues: CASSPLAGSQETQYF.

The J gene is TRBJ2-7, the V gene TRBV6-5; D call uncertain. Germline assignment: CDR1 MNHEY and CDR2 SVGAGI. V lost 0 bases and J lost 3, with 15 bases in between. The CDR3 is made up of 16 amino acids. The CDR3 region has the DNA TGTGCCAGCAGTTACTCTGCCCCACAGCTTGGCTACGAGCAGTACTTC. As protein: CASSYSAPQLGYEQYF.